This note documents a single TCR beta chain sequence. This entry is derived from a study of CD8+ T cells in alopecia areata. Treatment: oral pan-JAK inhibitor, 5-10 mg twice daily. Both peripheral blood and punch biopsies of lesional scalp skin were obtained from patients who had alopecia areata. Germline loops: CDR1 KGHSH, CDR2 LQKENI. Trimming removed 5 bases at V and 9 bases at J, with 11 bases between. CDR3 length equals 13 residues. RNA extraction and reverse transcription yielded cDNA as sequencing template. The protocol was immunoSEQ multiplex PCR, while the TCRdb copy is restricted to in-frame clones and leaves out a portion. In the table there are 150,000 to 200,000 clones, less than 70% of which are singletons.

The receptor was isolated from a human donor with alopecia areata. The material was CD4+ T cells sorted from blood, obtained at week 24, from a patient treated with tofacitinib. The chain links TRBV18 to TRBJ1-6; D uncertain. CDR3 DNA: TGTGCCAGCTCATCGGACGTAGTTTCACCCCTCCACTTT. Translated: CASSSDVVSPLHF.